Below are 25 T cell receptor beta chains sequenced from a single sample in a study of CD8 T cells in ankylosing spondylitis (dated by TCRdb to the late 2010s). Library prep was done by 5' RACE. The sequencing machine was an Illumina HiSeq 2500. Through fastp at Q25 and MiXCR, TCRdb rebuilt clones from the public reads, retaining in-frame beta chains. When rows share a CDR3 protein, they turn into one entry using the most common DNA and genes. In all, the sample holds around 250,000 distinct CDR3 sequences, and 30% to 35% of those were seen once. The top ten clones comprise 4% to 5% of the sample. Specimen: blood, either unsorted or a sorted T cell fraction (not recorded which). The source of these receptors is a male donor with ankylosing spondylitis or in good health (not recorded which).

This clonotype was observed a few times. The chain combines TRBV18 with TRBJ2-5; tentatively, D is TRBD1 (5 bases). CDR1 is KGHSH, CDR2 LQKENI, per germline. Deletions cut 4 bases from V and 5 bases from J, with 11 bases between. The CDR3 loop spans 13 amino acids. The CDR3 DNA reads as TGTGCCAGCTCACTACAGGCCCAGGAGACCCAGTACTTC. Protein: CASSLQAQETQYF. The full variable domain, its missing parts supplied by reference TRBV18 and TRBJ2-5, is NAGVMQNPRHLVRRRGQEARLRCSPMKGHSHVYWYRQLPEEGLKFMVYLQKENIIDESGMPKERFSAEFPKEGPSILRIQQVVRGDSAAYFCASSLQAQETQYFGPGTRLLVL.

The chain recombines TRBV20-1 with TRBJ1-2; D is undetermined. CDR3 length equals 13 residues. In germline, CDR1 is DFQATT, CDR2 SNEGSKA (reference sequence). Trimming shortened V by 3 bases and J by 2 bases, and 10 bases separated the two germline ends. The CDR3 sequence: CSASGPLNYGYTF. The CDR3 DNA reads as TGCAGTGCTAGTGGTCCCCTGAACTATGGCTACACCTTC.

The sample holds a few counts of this clonotype. The V gene is TRBV12-3 or TRBV12-4, the J gene TRBJ2-1; no definite D call. V lost 4 bases, J lost 8 bases, and 15 bases lay in between. The CDR3 extends over 14 amino acids. The CDR3 protein is CASSSSEIRDEQFF. The CDR3 coding sequence is TGTGCCAGCAGTTCCAGTGAAATTAGGGATGAGCAGTTCTTC.

This sequence joins TRBV20-1 and TRBJ2-1; D is unclear. Germline V lookup: CDR1 DFQATT, CDR2 SNEGSKA (reference sequence). The CDR3 extends over 14 amino acids. V was cut by 6 bases and J by 0 bases, with 12 bases left in between. The CDR3 region is CSALGSFSYNEQFF. DNA of the CDR3: TGCAGTGCCCTTGGGTCCTTCTCCTACAATGAGCAGTTCTTC.

This clonotype was seen more than once but under ten times. The genes are TRBV5-6 and TRBJ1-2; no firm D call. V shed 3 bases and J shed 1 base, with 7 bases lying between them. The CDR3 has 13 residues. Germline V gene sequence: CDR1 SGHDT, CDR2 YYEEEE. The CDR3 here is CASSYAHNYGYTF. Written as DNA, the CDR3 is TGTGCCAGCAGCTACGCTCATAACTATGGCTACACCTTC.

The V gene is TRBV6-1, the J gene TRBJ1-5; perhaps TRBD1 as D (5 bases). Germline CDR1 and CDR2: MNHNS and SASEGT. The CDR3 totals 14 residues. The V end lost 3 bases, the J end lost 2 bases, and 8 bases lay between the germline ends. The CDR3 DNA reads as TGTGCCAGCAGTGATCAGGGTCGCAATCAGCCCCAGCATTTT. Translating it yields CASSDQGRNQPQHF.

The chain couples TRBV5-1 to TRBJ2-1, with a possible D match to TRBD1 (7 bases). Germline V gene lookup returns CDR1 SGHRS and CDR2 YFSETQ. The length of the CDR3 is 18 residues. Trimming shortened V by 2 bases and J by 7 bases, and 25 bases separated the two germline ends. CDR3 sequence: CASSFLGGAGTAVNEQFF. CDR3 nucleotide sequence: TGCGCCAGCAGCTTCTTGGGGGGAGCCGGGACAGCCGTTAATGAGCAGTTCTTC.

This clonotype was found a few times. The chain links TRBV12-3 or TRBV12-4 to TRBJ2-5, with D maybe TRBD1 (5 bases). V shed 2 bases and J shed 4 bases, with 14 bases lying between them. This CDR3 spans 15 amino acids. Here the CDR3 DNA reads TGTGCCAGCAGTTTAACACGGTGGCAGGGAGAGACCCAGTACTTC. The encoded protein is CASSLTRWQGETQYF.

The chain uses TRBV5-5 and TRBJ2-3; tentatively, D is TRBD1 (6 bases). In germline, CDR1 is SGHKS, CDR2 YYEKEE (reference sequence). CDR3 length: 15 residues. Trimming pared 3 bases from V and 0 bases from J, leaving 11 bases between. The DNA for the CDR3 is TGTGCCAGCAGCTCACCGGGACAAAGCACAGATACGCAGTATTTT. Translation gives CASSSPGQSTDTQYF.

This clonotype was observed at least ten times. The chain carries TRBV12-3 or TRBV12-4 and TRBJ2-7; D call uncertain. Trimming took off 6 bases at V and 0 bases at J, with 12 bases between the two ends. The CDR3 is 14 residues long. The CDR3 nucleotides are TGTGCCAGCAGCATTGGTGGTGCCTCCTACGAGCAGTACTTC. Amino acid sequence: CASSIGGASYEQYF.

The chain joins TRBV10-3 to TRBJ2-1; TRBD1 matches 7 bases. The CDR3 sequence is 15 residues long. In germline, CDR1 is ENHRY, CDR2 SYGVKD. The ends lost 6 bases at V and 5 bases at J; junction bases unmatched: 10. CDR3 region: CAIRDRDSYNNEQFF. The CDR3 coding sequence is TGTGCCATCAGGGATCGGGACAGTTACAACAATGAGCAGTTCTTC.

CDR3 sequence (DNA): TGCAGTGCCGCCCCACTAGCGGGATTTTACAATGAGCAGTTCTTC. Its protein product is CSAAPLAGFYNEQFF. This rearrangement joins TRBV20-1 to TRBJ2-1, with 10 bases identical to TRBD2. Germline CDR1 reads DFQATT; CDR2 reads SNEGSKA (reference sequence). The CDR3 contains 15 residues. Trimming at V came to 6 bases and at J to 4 bases, leaving 9 bases not matched to a gene.

The J gene is TRBJ2-3, the V gene TRBV27, with D uncertain. Germline V gene data show CDR1 as MNHEY and CDR2 as SMNVEV (reference sequence). The CDR3 loop spans 14 amino acids. Trimming left V 2 bases short and J 6 bases short, with 12 bases between. The DNA of the CDR3 is TGTGCCAGCAGTTTAGAGATCTCCCCTGATACGCAGTATTTT. Protein: CASSLEISPDTQYF.

V gene TRBV29-1 combines with J gene TRBJ1-5, with 8 bases lining up with TRBD1. V shed 1 base, J shed 0 bases, and the junction held 5 bases outside the gene matches. Germline values: CDR1 SQVTM, CDR2 ANQGSEA. The CDR3 runs 16 residues. The CDR3 DNA is TGCAGCGTTGAAGCAGGGGGCAGTTATAGCAATCAGCCCCAGCATTTT. Protein sequence: CSVEAGGSYSNQPQHF.

The CDR3 bases are TGTGCCAGCAGCCCTAGGGCTAGCGGGGACGTACAGTTCTTC. It specifies CASSPRASGDVQFF. V usage is TRBV11-2 and J usage is TRBJ2-1, with 9 bases lining up with TRBD2. The CDR3 consists of 14 residues. The V gene end was trimmed by 5 bases and the J gene end by 13 bases; junction bases not matched to a gene: 12. Looked up from germline, CDR1 is SGHAT and CDR2 is FQNNGV. The variable domain in full, with the rest retrieved from reference TRBV11-2 and TRBJ2-1, is EAGVAQSPRYKIIEKRQSVAFWCNPISGHATLYWYQQILGQGPKLLIQFQNNGVVDDSQLPKDRFSAERLKGVDSTLKIQPAKLEDSAVYLCASSPRASGDVQFFGPGTRLTVL.

The chain uses TRBV20-1 and TRBJ2-5; 12 bases are shared with TRBD2. The CDR3 loop spans 17 amino acids. In germline, CDR1 is DFQATT, CDR2 SNEGSKA (reference sequence). V dropped 5 bases and J dropped 2; count of bases not matched to a gene: 12. DNA of the CDR3: TGCAGTGCTCCCCTAGCGGGGGGGAAAATTGGTCAAGAGACCCAGTACTTC. Its protein is CSAPLAGGKIGQETQYF.

The rearrangement joins TRBV5-1 to TRBJ2-5; 7 positions match TRBD1. The germline CDR1 and CDR2 sequences are SGHRS and YFSETQ. The trim removed 7 bases at V and 1 base at J, leaving 10 bases unmatched. The CDR3 spans 15 residues. Written as DNA, the CDR3 is TGCGCCAGCGGACCCACGACAGGGACCCAAGAGACCCAGTACTTC. Residues: CASGPTTGTQETQYF. Full variable domain (outside the CDR3, taken from reference TRBV5-1 and TRBJ2-5): KAGVTQTPRYLIKTRGQQVTLSCSPISGHRSVSWYQQTPGQGLQFLFEYFSETQRNKGNFPGRFSGRQFSNSRSEMNVSTLELGDSALYLCASGPTTGTQETQYFGPGTRLLVL.

The V and J genes are TRBV5-5 and TRBJ2-2; possibly TRBD1 or TRBD2 for D (6 bases each). Germline CDR1 and CDR2: SGHKS and YYEKEE (reference sequence). The V and J ends lost 4 bases and 1 base respectively, with 8 bases between them. CDR3 length equals 14 residues. This chain's CDR3 is CASSRGLNTGELFF. The CDR3 coding sequence is TGTGCCAGCAGCCGGGGGCTGAACACCGGGGAGCTGTTTTTT.

This clonotype was found a few times. The chain employs TRBV20-1 and TRBJ2-3, with 8 bases fitting TRBD2. Germline loops: CDR1 DFQATT, CDR2 SNEGSKA (reference sequence). V lost 0 bases to trimming and J lost 4 bases; unmatched junction nucleotides: 6. The CDR3 is made up of 15 amino acids. CDR3 residues: CSAREAGARADTQYF. For the CDR3, the DNA is TGCAGTGCTAGAGAAGCGGGGGCACGGGCAGATACGCAGTATTTT.

This chain uses TRBV5-5 with TRBJ2-3; the D call may be TRBD1 or TRBD2 (6 bases each). Trimming stripped 3 bases from V and 0 bases from J, with 17 bases between. This CDR3 contains 17 residues. The V gene's germline CDR1 is SGHKS and CDR2 YYEKEE (reference sequence). In DNA, the CDR3 is TGTGCCAGCAGCTATGCCCGGGGGCCTTCCAGCACAGATACGCAGTATTTT. Translation gives CASSYARGPSSTDTQYF.

This clonotype was recorded a few times. The V call is TRBV29-1, the J call TRBJ1-5, with 8 bases fitting TRBD1. Germline V gives CDR1 SQVTM, CDR2 ANQGSEA. The length of the CDR3 is 14 residues. Trimming took 6 bases from V and 1 from J; bases not matched to a gene: 5. The CDR3, as DNA: TGCAGCGTGCAGGGGGCCAGCAGCAATCAGCCCCAGCATTTT. This sequence encodes CSVQGASSNQPQHF.

This clonotype was detected only a few times. The rearrangement uses TRBV29-1 and TRBJ1-2; D is ambiguous. With 6 bases removed from V and 0 bases from J, the gap between germline ends came to 11 bases. The CDR3 extends over 13 amino acids. In germline, CDR1 is SQVTM, CDR2 ANQGSEA. The CDR3 region has the DNA TGCAGCGTACCAACGGCCTCTAACTATGGCTACACCTTC. It is translated as CSVPTASNYGYTF. The complete variable domain, with remaining parts taken from reference TRBV29-1 and TRBJ1-2, reads SAVISQKPSRDICQRGTSLTIQCQVDSQVTMMFWYRQQPGQSLTLIATANQGSEATYESGFVIDKFPISRPNLTFSTLTVSNMSPEDSSIYLCSVPTASNYGYTFGSGTRLTVV.

This clonotype has more than one count but fewer than ten. The genes are TRBV5-6 and TRBJ1-6; 7 positions match TRBD1. CDR1 is SGHDT and CDR2 is YYEEEE in the germline V gene. The CDR3 runs to 14 residues. V lost 4 bases and J lost 8; bases outside the gene matches: 6. Here the CDR3 DNA reads TGTGCCAGCAGCCGGCGACAGGGATATTCACCCCTCCACTTT. It encodes CASSRRQGYSPLHF.

This sequence joins TRBV29-1 and TRBJ2-7, with D possibly being TRBD2 (6 bases). The V and J ends lost 7 bases and 0 bases respectively, with 13 bases between them. This CDR3 is 13 amino acids long. CDR1 and CDR2 from the germline V gene are SQVTM and ANQGSEA. CDR3 sequence: CSGTSYSSYEQYF. The CDR3, as DNA: TGCAGCGGAACTAGCTACAGCTCCTACGAGCAGTACTTC.

This clonotype has ten or more counts. This sequence joins TRBV6-1 and TRBJ1-1; tentatively, D is TRBD1 (6 bases). Per germline, CDR1 MNHNS and CDR2 SASEGT. V dropped 7 bases and J dropped 3 bases, with 15 bases sitting between them. The CDR3 covers 14 residues. Here the CDR3 DNA reads TGTGCCAGCAAGTACAGGGTAGGTGACACTGAAGCTTTCTTT. This sequence encodes CASKYRVGDTEAFF.